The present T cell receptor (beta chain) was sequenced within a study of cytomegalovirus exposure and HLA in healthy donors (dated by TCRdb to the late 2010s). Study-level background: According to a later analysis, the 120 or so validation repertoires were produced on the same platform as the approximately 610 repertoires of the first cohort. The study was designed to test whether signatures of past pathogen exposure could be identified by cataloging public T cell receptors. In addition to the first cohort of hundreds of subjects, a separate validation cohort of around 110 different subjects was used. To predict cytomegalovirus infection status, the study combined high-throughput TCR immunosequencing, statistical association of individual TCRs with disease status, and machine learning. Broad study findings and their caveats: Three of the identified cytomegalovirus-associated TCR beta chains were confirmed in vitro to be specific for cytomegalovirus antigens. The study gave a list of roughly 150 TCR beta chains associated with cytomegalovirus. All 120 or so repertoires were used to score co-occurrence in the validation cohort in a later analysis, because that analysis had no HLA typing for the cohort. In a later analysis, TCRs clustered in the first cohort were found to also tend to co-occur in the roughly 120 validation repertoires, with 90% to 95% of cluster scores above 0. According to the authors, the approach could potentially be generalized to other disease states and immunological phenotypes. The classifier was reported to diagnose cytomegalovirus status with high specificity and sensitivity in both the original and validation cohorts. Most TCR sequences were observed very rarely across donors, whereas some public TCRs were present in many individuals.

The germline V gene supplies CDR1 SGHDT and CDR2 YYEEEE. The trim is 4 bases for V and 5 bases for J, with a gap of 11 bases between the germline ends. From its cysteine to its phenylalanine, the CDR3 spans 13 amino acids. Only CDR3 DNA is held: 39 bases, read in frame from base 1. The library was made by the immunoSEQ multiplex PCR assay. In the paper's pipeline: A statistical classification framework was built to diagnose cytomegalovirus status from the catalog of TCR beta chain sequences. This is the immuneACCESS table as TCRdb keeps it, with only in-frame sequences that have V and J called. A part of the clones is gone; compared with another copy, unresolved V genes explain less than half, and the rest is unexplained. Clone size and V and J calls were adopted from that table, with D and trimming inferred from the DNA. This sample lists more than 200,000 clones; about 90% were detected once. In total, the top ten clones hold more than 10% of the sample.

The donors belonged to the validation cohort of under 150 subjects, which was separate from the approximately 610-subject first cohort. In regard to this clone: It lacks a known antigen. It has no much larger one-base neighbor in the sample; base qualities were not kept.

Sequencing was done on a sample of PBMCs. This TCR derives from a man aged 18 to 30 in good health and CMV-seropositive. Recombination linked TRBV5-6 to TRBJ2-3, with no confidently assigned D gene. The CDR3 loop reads CASSPRRGDTQYF. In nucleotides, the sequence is TGTGCCAGCAGCCCCCGGAGAGGAGATACGCAGTATTTT.